The sample holds many counts of the clone carrying this T cell receptor (beta chain). Its antigen is unidentified. The sample belongs to a study of T cells in Graves' hyperthyroidism and ophthalmopathy. Researchers amplified the TCR beta CDR3 regions from RNA transcripts. HTBI primers were employed in a first-round RT-PCR of the TCR CDR3. TCRdb analysed the multiplex PCR reads with MiXCR anew, one entry per CDR3 protein. The sample consists of 300,000 to 400,000 distinct CDR3 sequences, approximately 18% of them appearing once. Study-level points and caveats: Ophthalmopathy cases were set apart from stable hyperthyroidism by a 13 V-J model.

This CDR3 has 13 amino acids. Germline-derived CDR1 and CDR2 are SGHTA and FQGNSA. V gave up 5 bases and J gave up 1 base, with 9 bases separating them. The chain employs TRBV7-2 and TRBJ2-7, with D hard to call. The sequenced sample was blood. The clonotype was recovered from a man between 18 and 35 years old with Graves' ophthalmopathy. CDR3 sequence: CASSRYGSYEQYF. CDR3 coding DNA: TGTGCCAGCAGCCGATACGGTTCCTACGAGCAGTACTTC.